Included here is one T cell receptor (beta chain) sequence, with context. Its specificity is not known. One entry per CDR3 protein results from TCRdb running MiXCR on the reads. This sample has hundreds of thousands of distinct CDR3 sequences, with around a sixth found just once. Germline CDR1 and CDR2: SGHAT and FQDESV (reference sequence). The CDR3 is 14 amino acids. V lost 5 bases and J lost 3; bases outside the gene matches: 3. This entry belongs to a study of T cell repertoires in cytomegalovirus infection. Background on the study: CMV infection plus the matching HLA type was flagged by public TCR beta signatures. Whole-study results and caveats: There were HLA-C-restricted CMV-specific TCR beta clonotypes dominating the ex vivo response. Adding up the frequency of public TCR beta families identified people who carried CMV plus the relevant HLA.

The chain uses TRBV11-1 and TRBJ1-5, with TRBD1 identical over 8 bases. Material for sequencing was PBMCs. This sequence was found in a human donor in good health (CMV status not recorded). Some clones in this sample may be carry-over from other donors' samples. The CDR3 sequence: CASSRQGNNQPQHF. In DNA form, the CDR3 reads TGTGCCAGCAGCCGACAGGGGAACAATCAGCCCCAGCATTTT. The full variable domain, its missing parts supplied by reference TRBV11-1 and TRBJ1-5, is EAEVAQSPRYKITEKSQAVAFWCDPISGHATLYWYRQILGQGPELLVQFQDESVVDDSQLPKDRFSAERLKGVDSTLKIQPAELGDSAMYLCASSRQGNNQPQHFGDGTRLSIL.